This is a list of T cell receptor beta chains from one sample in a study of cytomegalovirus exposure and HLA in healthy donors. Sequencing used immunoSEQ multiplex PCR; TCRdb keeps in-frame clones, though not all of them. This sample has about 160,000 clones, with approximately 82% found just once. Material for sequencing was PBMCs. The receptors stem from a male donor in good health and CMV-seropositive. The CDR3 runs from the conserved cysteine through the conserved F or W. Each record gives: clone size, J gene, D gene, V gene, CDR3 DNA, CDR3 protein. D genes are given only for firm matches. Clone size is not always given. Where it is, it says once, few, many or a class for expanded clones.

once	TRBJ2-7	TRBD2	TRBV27	TGTGCCAGCACCGCCGGGACTAGCGGGTTCTACGAGCAGTACTTC	CASTAGTSGFYEQYF
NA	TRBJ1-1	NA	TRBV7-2	TGTGCCAGCAGCTCACAGGCGCGGCCTGAAGCTTTCTTT	CASSSQARPEAFF
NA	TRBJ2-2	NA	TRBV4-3	TGCGCCAGCAGCCAAGTAGGAGGCACCGGGGAGCTGTTTTTT	CASSQVGGTGELFF
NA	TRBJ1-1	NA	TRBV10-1	TGCGCCAGCAGTGGAAGCGGGAACACTGAAGCTTTCTTT	CASSGSGNTEAFF
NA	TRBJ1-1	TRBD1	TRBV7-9	TGTGCCAGCAGCCCACGACAGGGCTGGAACACTGAAGCTTTCTTT	CASSPRQGWNTEAFF
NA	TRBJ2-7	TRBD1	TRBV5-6	TGTGCCAGCTTCGGGACAGGGACCTACGAACAGTACTTC	CASFGTGTYEQYF
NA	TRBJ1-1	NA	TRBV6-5	TGTGCCAGCAGTTACGCGGGAGCGAACACTGAAGCTTTCTTT	CASSYAGANTEAFF
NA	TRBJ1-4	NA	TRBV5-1	TGCGCCAGCAGCTTGGGGGGGCGAGAGGAAAAACTGTTTTTT	CASSLGGREEKLFF
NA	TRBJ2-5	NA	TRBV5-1	TGCGCCAGCAGCTCTGGGGGCCGCGGGGAGACCCAGTACTTC	CASSSGGRGETQYF
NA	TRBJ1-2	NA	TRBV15	TGTGCCACCAGCAGAGATCGGGGTGAAAACTATGGCTACACCTTC	CATSRDRGENYGYTF
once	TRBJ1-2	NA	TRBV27	TGTGCCAGCAGTTTACAAGGAGACTATGGCTACACCTTC	CASSLQGDYGYTF
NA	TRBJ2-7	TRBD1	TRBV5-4	TGTGCCAGCAGCCAAAAAACAGGGGTAGGCTCCTACGAGCAGTACTTC	CASSQKTGVGSYEQYF
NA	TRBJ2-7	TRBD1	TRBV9	TGTGCCAGCAGCGTAGACGGACAGGTTGCCTACGAGCAGTACTTC	CASSVDGQVAYEQYF
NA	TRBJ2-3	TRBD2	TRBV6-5	TGTGCCAGCAGTTACCGGACTAGCGAAGATACGCAGTATTTT	CASSYRTSEDTQYF
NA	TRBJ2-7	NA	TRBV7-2	TGTGCCAGCAGCTTAGGGGAAGGGGTCGAGCAGTACTTC	CASSLGEGVEQYF
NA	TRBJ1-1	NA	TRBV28	TGTGCCAGCATCAGGCAAGTCCGTGGCACTGAAGCTTTCTTT	CASIRQVRGTEAFF
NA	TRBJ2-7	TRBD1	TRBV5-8	TGTGCCAGCAGCCGACCGGACAGGGGGCGTGGGGAGCAGTACTTC	CASSRPDRGRGEQYF
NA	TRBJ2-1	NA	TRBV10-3	TGTGCCATCAGTGCGAGAGGGCTCGACAATGAGCAGTTCTTC	CAISARGLDNEQFF
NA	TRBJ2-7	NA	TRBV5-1	TGCGCCAGCAGCCCCCGACTCAAGAGCGAGCAGTACTTC	CASSPRLKSEQYF
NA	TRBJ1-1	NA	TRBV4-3	TGCGCCAGCAGCCAGGCCCGGGACAAGACGAACACTGAAGCTTTCTTT	CASSQARDKTNTEAFF
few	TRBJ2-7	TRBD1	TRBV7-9	TGTGCCAGCAGCTCGGGACAGGGGGCCGGCTACGAGCAGTACTTC	CASSSGQGAGYEQYF
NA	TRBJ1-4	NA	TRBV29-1	TGCAGCGCAGGAGGAACAGCTAATGAAAAACTGTTTTTT	CSAGGTANEKLFF
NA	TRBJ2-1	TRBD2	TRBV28	TGTGCCAGCAGGGGGACTAGCGGGATAAGCAGGAATGAGCAGTTCTTC	CASRGTSGISRNEQFF
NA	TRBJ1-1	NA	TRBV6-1	TGTGCCAGCCGTGGACAGCTGAACACTGAAGCTTTCTTT	CASRGQLNTEAFF
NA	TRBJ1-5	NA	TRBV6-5	TGTGCCAGCAGTTCGACAGCTCAGGTGGGGCAGCCCCAGCATTTT	CASSSTAQVGQPQHF
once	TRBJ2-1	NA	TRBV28	TGTGCCAGCAGTTTATCGGAGAATGAGCAGTTCTTC	CASSLSENEQFF
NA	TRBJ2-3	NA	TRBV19	TGTGCCAGTAGCCAGGGTGCTCTTCGAAGACTCACAGATACGCAGTATTTT	CASSQGALRRLTDTQYF
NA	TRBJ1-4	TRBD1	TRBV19	TGTGCCAGTAGTATATTGGGACAGGGTGAAAAACTGTTTTTT	CASSILGQGEKLFF
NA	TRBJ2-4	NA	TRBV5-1	TGCGCCAGCAGCTTGGTAGGTGGACAGAAGCTAGCCAAAAACATTCAGTACTTC	CASSLVGGQKLAKNIQYF
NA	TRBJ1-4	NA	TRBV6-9	TGTGCCAGCCGAGCCCGTGAACTGTTTTTT	CASRARELFF
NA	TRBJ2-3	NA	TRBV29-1	TGCAGCGTTGCCAGGACACAAAACACAGATACGCAGTATTTT	CSVARTQNTDTQYF
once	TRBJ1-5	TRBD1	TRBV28	TGTGCCAGCAGTTCCGAGGTGACAGGGGGGAACAATCAGCCCCAGCATTTT	CASSSEVTGGNNQPQHF